These 20 T cell receptor beta chains were all obtained from the same sample, sequenced in a study of blood T cell repertoires in COVID-19. Sequencing used immunoSEQ multiplex PCR; TCRdb keeps in-frame clones, though not all of them. In the table there are roughly 180,000 clones, over 70% of which are singletons. Material: PBMCs or T cells enriched from blood (not recorded which). The receptors shown here come from a woman in her thirties or forties with acute COVID-19.

This chain links TRBV5-4 with TRBJ1-2, with D hard to call. Germline CDR1 SGHNT, CDR2 YYREEE (reference sequence). V was cut by 4 bases and J by 2 bases, with 9 bases left in between. The CDR3 runs to 13 residues. CDR3 residues: CASSLDQNYGYTF. The CDR3, as DNA: TGTGCCAGCAGCCTAGACCAGAACTATGGCTACACCTTC.

The chain joins TRBV28 to TRBJ2-7; TRBD2 is a possible D gene (5 bases). The length of the CDR3 is 14 residues. Germline values: CDR1 MDHEN, CDR2 SYDVKM. V shed 6 bases and J shed 4 bases, with 16 bases lying between them. Here the CDR3 reads CASRDSKVAYEQYF. CDR3 bases: TGTGCCAGCAGGGACTCGAAGGTAGCTTACGAGCAGTACTTC.

The CDR3 loop is CASSLAWTGTDTQYF. Here the CDR3 DNA reads TGTGCCAGCAGCTTAGCTTGGACAGGAACAGATACGCAGTATTTT. This chain links TRBV7-2 with TRBJ2-3, with 7 bases aligning to TRBD1. This CDR3 region has 15 residues. V trimming: 0 bases; J trimming: 3 bases; junction bases outside the gene matches: 3. CDR1 is SGHTA and CDR2 is FQGNSA in the germline V gene.

For this clone: The sample holds other DNA sequences that translate to the same CDR3. The chain links TRBV5-1 to TRBJ2-1; 11 bases agree with TRBD2. Germline values: CDR1 SGHRS, CDR2 YFSETQ. Unmatched junction bases numbered 3, after V lost 2 bases and J lost 5 bases. The CDR3 totals 15 residues. The CDR3 protein is CASSFGTSGNNEQFF. The CDR3 nucleotides read TGCGCCAGCAGCTTCGGGACTAGCGGTAACAATGAGCAGTTCTTC.

With respect to this clone: At one end the junction does not follow the germline gene, possibly because of a read error. The chain couples TRBV19 to TRBJ1-5, with 8 positions matching TRBD1. Germline CDR1 LNHDA, CDR2 SQIVND (reference sequence). This CDR3 is built from 16 residues. CDR3 bases: TGTGCCAGTAGGCACACCGGGACAGGAGCTAATCAGGCCCAGCATTTT. As protein: CASRHTGTGANQAQHF.

The chain combines TRBV7-9 with TRBJ1-4; TRBD1 matches 9 bases. The V gene end was trimmed by 3 bases and the J gene end by 7 bases; junction bases not matched to a gene: 0. Per the germline V gene, CDR1 is SEHNR and CDR2 is FQNEAQ (reference sequence). The CDR3 is 13 amino acids. The CDR3 sequence: CASSLDRGEKLFF. The CDR3 DNA sequence: TGTGCCAGCAGCTTGGACAGGGGTGAAAAACTGTTTTTT.

This clone was seen a handful of times. The V and J genes are TRBV3-1 (or the pseudogene TRBV3-2) and TRBJ2-3; 7 positions match TRBD2. Losses at the gene ends were 10 bases for V and 5 bases for J; bases not matched to a gene: 9. CDR1 and CDR2 from the germline V gene are LGHDT and YNNKEL (reference sequence). The CDR3 extends over 13 amino acids. The CDR3 DNA reads TGTGCCACCCGGGGAGGGCCCGGAGATACGCAGTATTTT. Protein sequence: CATRGGPGDTQYF.

This chain uses TRBV5-4 with TRBJ2-5, with D possibly matching TRBD2 (6 bases). V lost 3 bases and J lost 5, with 17 bases in between. Germline V gene lookup returns CDR1 SGHNT and CDR2 YYREEE (reference sequence). The length of the CDR3 is 15 residues. CDR3 sequence reads: CASSSSGLLEETQYF. The CDR3 nucleotides are TGTGCCAGCAGCTCTTCGGGACTCTTAGAGGAGACCCAGTACTTC.

This clone was observed a handful of times. The chain recombines TRBV18 with TRBJ1-6; D is possibly TRBD1 (5 bases). CDR1 and CDR2 from the germline V gene are KGHSH and LQKENI. The CDR3 sequence is 15 residues long. The V and J ends lost 3 bases and 8 bases respectively, with 14 bases between them. The DNA for the CDR3 is TGTGCCAGCTCACCCAACGGGGGTCGGGATTCACCCCTCCACTTT. The encoded protein is CASSPNGGRDSPLHF.

The chain joins TRBV7-8 to TRBJ2-2; 9 bases fit TRBD2. The V segment lost 5 bases and the J segment 4 bases; nucleotides outside the gene matches: 8. The germline CDR1 and CDR2 sequences are SGHVS and FQNEAQ. The CDR3 is made up of 16 amino acids. As DNA, the CDR3 is TGTGCCAGCAGCCCCCTTAGCGGGAGCGTCACCGGGGAGCTGTTTTTT. It specifies CASSPLSGSVTGELFF.

V is TRBV19 and J is TRBJ1-2; 12 bases agree with TRBD1. The J segment lost 5 bases and the V segment lost 4 bases, leaving 14 bases of the junction unmatched. Germline V CDR1 and CDR2: LNHDA, SQIVND (reference sequence). The CDR3 is made up of 18 amino acids. This CDR3 reads CASSTIPGQGATGYGYTF. The CDR3 coding sequence is TGTGCCAGTAGTACAATTCCGGGACAGGGGGCTACGGGATATGGCTACACCTTC.

The V call is TRBV19, the J call TRBJ2-2; 7 nucleotides match TRBD2. Looked up from germline, CDR1 is LNHDA and CDR2 is SQIVND (reference sequence). V dropped 7 bases and J dropped 0; count of bases not matched to a gene: 11. The CDR3 runs 17 residues. CDR3 DNA: TGTGCCAGTAAAGGCGGGAGTCTCGGGCCGAACACCGGGGAGCTGTTTTTT. Protein: CASKGGSLGPNTGELFF. Full variable domain (rest looked up from reference TRBV19 and TRBJ2-2): DGGITQSPKYLFRKEGQNVTLSCEQNLNHDAMYWYRQDPGQGLRLIYYSQIVNDFQKGDIAEGYSVSREKKESFPLTVTSAQKNPTAFYLCASKGGSLGPNTGELFFGEGSRLTVL.

The CDR3, as DNA: TGTGCCAGCAGCTTAATAGCCAGCCGCCCGGGACTAGCGGGACAAACAGATACGCAGTATTTT. Translated, it gives CASSLIASRPGLAGQTDTQYF. V gene TRBV7-3 combines with J gene TRBJ2-3, with 13 bases matching TRBD2. CDR1 is SGHTA and CDR2 is FQGTGA in the germline V gene. The CDR3 totals 21 residues. The ends lost 1 base at V and 3 bases at J; junction bases unmatched: 16.

The chain couples TRBV28 to TRBJ2-1, with 12 bases lining up with TRBD2. This CDR3 is 16 amino acids long. The V and J ends lost 6 bases and 3 bases, in that order; junction bases with no gene match: 6. CDR1 MDHEN and CDR2 SYDVKM come from the germline V gene. The CDR3 DNA follows: TGTGCCAGCAGGACTCTAGCGGGAGGGAACTACAATGAGCAGTTCTTC. Encoded protein: CASRTLAGGNYNEQFF.

The V gene is TRBV2, the J gene TRBJ2-7; TRBD2 matches 14 bases. Germline V gene sequence: CDR1 SNHLY, CDR2 FYNNEI. The ends lost 4 bases at V and 6 bases at J; junction bases unmatched: 8. The CDR3 consists of 16 residues. The DNA for the CDR3 is TGTGCCAGCAGTGGTATAGGGACTAGCGGGAGTCGCGAGCAGTACTTC. Translation: CASSGIGTSGSREQYF.

The J gene is TRBJ1-1, the V gene TRBV5-1; D is ambiguous. The CDR3 has 14 residues. CDR1 and CDR2 (germline): SGHRS, YFSETQ. V was cut by 2 bases and J by 0 bases, with 8 bases left in between. The CDR3 region is CASSLERVNTEAFF. The CDR3 region has the DNA TGCGCCAGCAGCTTAGAAAGAGTGAACACTGAAGCTTTCTTT.

The chain joins TRBV7-9 to TRBJ1-2; weak D call: TRBD1 (5 bases). Trimming stripped 1 base from V and 4 bases from J, with 13 bases between. The V gene's germline CDR1 is SEHNR and CDR2 FQNEAQ (reference sequence). The CDR3 runs 15 residues. CDR3 DNA: TGTGCCAGCAGCTTAGACAGGATCAATTCCTATGGCTACACCTTC. As protein: CASSLDRINSYGYTF. The complete variable domain, with remaining parts taken from reference TRBV7-9 and TRBJ1-2, reads DTGVSQNPRHKITKRGQNVTFRCDPISEHNRLYWYRQTLGQGPEFLTYFQNEAQLEKSRLLSDRFSAERPKGSFSTLEIQRTEQGDSAMYLCASSLDRINSYGYTFGSGTRLTVV.

This clone has just one count. The chain links TRBV29-1 to TRBJ1-2, with D perhaps matching TRBD1 (5 bases). Germline V lookup: CDR1 SQVTM, CDR2 ANQGSEA. This CDR3 has 17 amino acids. V was shortened by 0 bases and J by 7 bases, with 24 bases between the two germline ends. This CDR3 reads CSVEERGRPGPRGGYTF. CDR3 nucleotides: TGCAGCGTTGAAGAGCGGGGCAGACCAGGACCTCGAGGTGGCTACACCTTC.

The chain links TRBV7-2 to TRBJ1-5; unclear D gene. Trimming stripped 5 bases from V and 6 bases from J, with 11 bases between. The germline V gene encodes CDR1 SGHTA and CDR2 FQGNSA. The CDR3 sequence is 13 residues long. The CDR3 sequence: CASSSSPGQPQHF. The CDR3 coding sequence is TGTGCCAGCAGCAGCTCGCCCGGTCAGCCCCAGCATTTT. Filled out from reference TRBV7-2 and TRBJ1-5, the complete variable domain reads GAGVSQSPSNKVTEKGKDVELRCDPISGHTALYWYRQSLGQGLEFLIYFQGNSAPDKSGLPSDRFSAERTGGSVSTLTIQRTQQEDSAVYLCASSSSPGQPQHFGDGTRLSIL.

In this sample, this clone turned up a few times. This chain uses TRBV5-6 with TRBJ1-2, with a weak D call TRBD1 (5 bases). Germline lookup yields CDR1 SGHDT and CDR2 YYEEEE. The CDR3 extends over 15 amino acids. V was clipped by 0 bases and J by 4 bases, with 13 bases between them. The CDR3 sequence: CASSLVSGRSYGYTF. The CDR3 region has the DNA TGTGCCAGCAGCTTGGTGTCAGGGCGTAGCTATGGCTACACCTTC.